These 16 T cell receptor beta chains were all obtained from the same sample, sequenced in a study of T cell responses to AZD1222 COVID-19 vaccine. Here immunoSEQ multiplex PCR was the method, and the copy in TCRdb shows in-frame clones only, minus some. Of about 63,000 clones listed, about 85% were seen once; the top ten hold around a fifth. The source material was peripheral blood, sampled on day 0 of AZD1222 vaccination. The receptors were sampled from an adult in good health.

The V and J genes are TRBV7-4 and TRBJ1-4, with 10 bases aligning to TRBD1. The trim removed 5 bases at V and 8 bases at J, leaving 8 bases unmatched. Germline loops: CDR1 SGHVT, CDR2 SQSDAQ. This CDR3 is 15 amino acids long. CDR3 loop: CASSTRQGADEKLFF. The CDR3 bases are TGTGCCAGCAGCACCCGACAGGGGGCGGACGAAAAACTGTTTTTT.

This chain joins TRBV9 and TRBJ1-1; no definite D call. The CDR3 extends over 14 amino acids. V lost 4 bases and J lost 5, with 15 bases in between. Germline CDR1 is SGDLS and CDR2 is YYNGEE. The CDR3 loop reads CASSSPGKRTEAFF. CDR3 bases: TGTGCCAGCAGCAGCCCGGGAAAGAGGACTGAAGCTTTCTTT. The full variable domain, with the rest looked up from reference TRBV9 and TRBJ1-1, is DSGVTQTPKHLITATGQRVTLRCSPRSGDLSVYWYQQSLDQGLQFLIQYYNGEERAKGNILERFSAQQFPDLHSELNLSSLELGDSALYFCASSSPGKRTEAFFGQGTRLTVV.

V gene TRBV6-2 or TRBV6-3 combines with J gene TRBJ2-1, with TRBD1 matching over 12 bases. Germline V lookup: CDR1 MNHEY, CDR2 SVGEGT. The CDR3 is 17 residues long. Losses at the gene ends were 4 bases for V and 7 bases for J; bases not matched to a gene: 11. CDR3 in amino acids: CASSSHRGTGGGNEQFF. CDR3 sequence (DNA): TGTGCCAGCAGTTCCCACAGGGGGACAGGGGGCGGAAATGAGCAGTTCTTC.

This chain connects TRBV5-1 to TRBJ1-1; the D is unclear. The CDR3 has 15 residues. The germline V gene encodes CDR1 SGHRS and CDR2 YFSETQ. With 2 bases removed from V and 3 bases from J, the gap between germline ends came to 14 bases. The CDR3 DNA reads as TGCGCCAGCAGCTTAACCTTCGGTGGAGACACTGAAGCTTTCTTT. Translating it yields CASSLTFGGDTEAFF.

The chain uses TRBV5-6 and TRBJ1-1; possible D gene TRBD1, 5 bases. The germline V gene encodes CDR1 SGHDT and CDR2 YYEEEE. V was shortened by 0 bases and J by 7 bases, with 13 bases between the two germline ends. The CDR3 contains 14 residues. In DNA form, the CDR3 reads TGTGCCAGCAGCTTGGTCGATCAGGGTTATGAAGCTTTCTTT. It translates to CASSLVDQGYEAFF.

The chain employs TRBV9 and TRBJ2-1; 7 bases are shared with TRBD1. The germline gives CDR1 SGDLS, CDR2 YYNGEE. The CDR3 loop spans 15 amino acids. The junction had 11 bases not matched to a gene; V was cut back by 4 bases and J by 7 bases. The CDR3 here is CASSPRQGSRNEQFF. In DNA form, the CDR3 reads TGTGCCAGCAGCCCCCGACAGGGAAGTAGGAATGAGCAGTTCTTC.

The rearrangement links TRBV19 to TRBJ1-1; TRBD1 is a possible D gene (5 bases). With 4 bases removed from V and 7 bases from J, the gap between germline ends came to 13 bases. This CDR3 contains 13 residues. Germline V gene lookup returns CDR1 LNHDA and CDR2 SQIVND (reference sequence). CDR3: CASSRSGTSEAFF. The CDR3 nucleotides read TGTGCCAGTAGTAGGTCAGGGACCAGTGAAGCTTTCTTT.

J is TRBJ1-6 and V is TRBV7-2; D is uncertain. The CDR3 length is 12 residues. V was pared by 1 base and J by 9 bases, with 4 bases between. Germline CDR1 reads SGHTA; CDR2 reads FQGNSA. CDR3 sequence (DNA): TGTGCCAGCAGCTTAGTCGGTTCACCCCTCCACTTT. It translates to CASSLVGSPLHF.

V usage is TRBV9 and J usage is TRBJ2-1, with D perhaps TRBD2 (5 bases). V lost 4 bases and J 6 bases, leaving 17 bases between the germline ends. Germline CDR1 SGDLS, CDR2 YYNGEE. This CDR3 region has 15 residues. DNA for the CDR3: TGTGCCAGCAGCCTCGGGGTCCTGGCCCTCAATGAGCAGTTCTTC. Its protein product is CASSLGVLALNEQFF.

The rearrangement joins TRBV19 to TRBJ1-2; 8 bases match TRBD1. CDR1 is LNHDA and CDR2 is SQIVND in the germline V gene (reference sequence). The CDR3 is 15 residues long. Trimming at V came to 5 bases and at J to 2 bases, leaving 7 bases not matched to a gene. CDR3 in DNA: TGTGCCAGTAGTCAAGGGACAGGAGAGAACTATGGCTACACCTTC. This encodes CASSQGTGENYGYTF.

This chain connects TRBV28 to TRBJ1-5; no clear D gene. V lost 4 bases to trimming and J lost 2 bases, with 18 bases between them. Germline V gene sequence: CDR1 MDHEN, CDR2 SYDVKM. The CDR3 has 17 residues. Here the CDR3 DNA reads TGTGCCAGCAGTTCCATCCTAGGGATCATCGGCAATCAGCCCCAGCATTTT. Protein product: CASSSILGIIGNQPQHF. Full variable domain (outside the CDR3, taken from reference TRBV28 and TRBJ1-5): DVKVTQSSRYLVKRTGEKVFLECVQDMDHENMFWYRQDPGLGLRLIYFSYDVKMKEKGDIPEGYSVSREKKERFSLILESASTNQTSMYLCASSSILGIIGNQPQHFGDGTRLSIL.

This CDR3 is CASSLAGGSYEQYF. The CDR3 nucleotides are TGTGCCAGCAGCTTAGCAGGCGGCTCCTACGAGCAGTACTTC. V usage is TRBV13 and J usage is TRBJ2-7; the D is unclear. Germline assignment: CDR1 PRHDT and CDR2 FYEKMQ (reference sequence). The germline V and J ends were trimmed by 1 base and 0 bases, with 7 bases remaining between them. The CDR3 extends over 14 amino acids.

This clone was counted a few times. This chain joins TRBV5-6 and TRBJ1-2, with 7 bases matching TRBD1. Trimming removed 1 base from V and 5 bases from J; junction bases left unmatched: 2. Germline CDR1 SGHDT, CDR2 YYEEEE. The CDR3 totals 13 residues. CDR3 nucleotides: TGTGCCAGCAGCTTGTACAGGGGTTATGGCTACACCTTC. This encodes CASSLYRGYGYTF.

The chain recombines TRBV15 with TRBJ1-3; possible D gene TRBD1, 6 bases. The CDR3 contains 15 residues. Germline CDR1 is LNHNV and CDR2 is YYDKDF (reference sequence). The V and J ends lost 0 bases and 4 bases respectively, with 10 bases between them. Written as DNA, the CDR3 is TGTGCCACCAGCAGAGATCGGGGACACGGAAACACCATATATTTT. Residues: CATSRDRGHGNTIYF.

The chain combines TRBV19 with TRBJ1-6, with TRBD1 as a possible D gene (5 bases). This CDR3 contains 15 residues. The germline CDR1 and CDR2 sequences are LNHDA and SQIVND (reference sequence). The V gene lost 7 bases and the J gene lost 2 bases, with 12 bases spanning the gap. CDR3 nucleotides: TGTGCCAGTACCATGGGGCTGACCTATAATTCACCCCTCCACTTT. It specifies CASTMGLTYNSPLHF.

The chain joins TRBV6-5 to TRBJ1-6, with D possibly matching TRBD1 (5 bases). This CDR3 comprises 13 residues. With 8 bases removed from V and 5 bases from J, the gap between germline ends came to 10 bases. The V gene's germline CDR1 is MNHEY and CDR2 SVGAGI. DNA for the CDR3: TGTGCCAGCTCGGGACTCGATAATTCACCCCTCCACTTT. Its translation: CASSGLDNSPLHF.